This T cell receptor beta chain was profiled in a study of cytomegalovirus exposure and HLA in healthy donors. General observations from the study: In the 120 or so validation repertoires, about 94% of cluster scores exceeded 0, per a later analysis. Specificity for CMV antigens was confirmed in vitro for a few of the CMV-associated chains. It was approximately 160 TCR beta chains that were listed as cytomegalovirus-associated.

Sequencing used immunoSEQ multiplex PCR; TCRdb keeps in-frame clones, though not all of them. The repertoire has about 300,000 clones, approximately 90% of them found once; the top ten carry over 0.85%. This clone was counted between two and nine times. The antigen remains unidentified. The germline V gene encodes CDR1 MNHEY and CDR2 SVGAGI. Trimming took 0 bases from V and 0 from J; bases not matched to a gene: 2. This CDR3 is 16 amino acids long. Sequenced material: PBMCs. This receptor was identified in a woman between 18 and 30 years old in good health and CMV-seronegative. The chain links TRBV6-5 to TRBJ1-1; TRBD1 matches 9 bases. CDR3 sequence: CASSYSQGAMNTEAFF. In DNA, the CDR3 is TGTGCCAGCAGTTACTCACAGGGGGCGATGAACACTGAAGCTTTCTTT.